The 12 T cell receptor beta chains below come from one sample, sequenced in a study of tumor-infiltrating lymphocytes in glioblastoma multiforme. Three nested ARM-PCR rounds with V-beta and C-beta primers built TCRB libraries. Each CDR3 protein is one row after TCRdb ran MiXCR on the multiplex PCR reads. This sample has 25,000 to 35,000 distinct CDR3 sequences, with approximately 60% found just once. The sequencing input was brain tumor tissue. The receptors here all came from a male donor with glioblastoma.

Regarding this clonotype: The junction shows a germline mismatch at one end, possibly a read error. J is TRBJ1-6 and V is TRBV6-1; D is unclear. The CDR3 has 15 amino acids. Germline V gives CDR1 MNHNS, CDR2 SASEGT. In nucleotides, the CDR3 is TGTGCCAGCGGTGAAAAGATGGAAGGAAATTCACCCCTCCACTTT. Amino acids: CASGEKMEGNSPLHF.

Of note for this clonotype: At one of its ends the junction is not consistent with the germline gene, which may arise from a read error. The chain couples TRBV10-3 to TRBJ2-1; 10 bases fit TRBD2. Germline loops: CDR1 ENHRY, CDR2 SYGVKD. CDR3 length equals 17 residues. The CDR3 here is CAISDPTSGNTYNEKFF. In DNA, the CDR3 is TGTGCCATCAGTGATCCCACTAGCGGGAACACCTACAATGAGAAGTTCTTC.

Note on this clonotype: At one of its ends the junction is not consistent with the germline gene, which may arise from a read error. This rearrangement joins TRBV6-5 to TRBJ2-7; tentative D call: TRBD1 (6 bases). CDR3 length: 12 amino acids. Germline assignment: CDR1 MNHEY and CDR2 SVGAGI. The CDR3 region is CAGSDRDKGQYF. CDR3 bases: TGTGCCGGCAGTGACCGGGACAAGGGGCAGTACTTC.

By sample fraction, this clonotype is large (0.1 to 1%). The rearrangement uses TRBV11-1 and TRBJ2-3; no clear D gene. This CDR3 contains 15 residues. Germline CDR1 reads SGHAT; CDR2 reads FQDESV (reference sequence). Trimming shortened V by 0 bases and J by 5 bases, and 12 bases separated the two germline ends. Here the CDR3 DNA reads TGTGCCAGCAGCTTAGCGCGGATTTCTCTAGATACGCAGTATTTT. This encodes CASSLARISLDTQYF.

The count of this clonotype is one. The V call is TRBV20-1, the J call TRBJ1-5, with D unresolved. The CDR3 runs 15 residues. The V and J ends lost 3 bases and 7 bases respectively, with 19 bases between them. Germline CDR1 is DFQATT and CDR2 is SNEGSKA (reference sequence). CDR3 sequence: CSASGQGNLVQPQHF. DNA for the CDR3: TGCAGTGCTAGTGGGCAAGGCAATTTGGTGCAGCCCCAGCATTTT.

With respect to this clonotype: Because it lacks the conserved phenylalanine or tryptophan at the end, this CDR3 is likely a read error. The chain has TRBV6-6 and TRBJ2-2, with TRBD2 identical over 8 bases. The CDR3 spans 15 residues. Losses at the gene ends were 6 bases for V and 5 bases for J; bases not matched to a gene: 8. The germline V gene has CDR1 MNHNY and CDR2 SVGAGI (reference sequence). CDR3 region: CASSFGGGITGELFL. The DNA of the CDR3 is TGTGCCAGCAGCTTCGGGGGGGGTATTACCGGGGAGCTGTTTCTT.

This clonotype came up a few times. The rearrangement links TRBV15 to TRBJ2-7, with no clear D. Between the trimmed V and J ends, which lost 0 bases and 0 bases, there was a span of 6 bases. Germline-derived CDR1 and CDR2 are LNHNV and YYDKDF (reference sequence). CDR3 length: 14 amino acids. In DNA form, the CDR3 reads TGTGCCACCAGCAGAGAGTCCCGCTCCTACGAGCAGTACTTC. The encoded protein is CATSRESRSYEQYF.

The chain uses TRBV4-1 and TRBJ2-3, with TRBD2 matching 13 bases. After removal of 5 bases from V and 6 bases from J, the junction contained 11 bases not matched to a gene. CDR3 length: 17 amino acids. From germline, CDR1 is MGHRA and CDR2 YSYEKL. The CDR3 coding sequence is TGCGCCAGCAGCTCTCGACTAGCGGGGGGCCCCAGCGATACGCAGTATTTT. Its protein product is CASSSRLAGGPSDTQYF.

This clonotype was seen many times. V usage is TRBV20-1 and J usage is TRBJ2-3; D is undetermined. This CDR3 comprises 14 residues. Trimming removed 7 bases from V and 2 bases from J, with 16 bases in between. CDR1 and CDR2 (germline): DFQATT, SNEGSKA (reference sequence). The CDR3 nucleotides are TGCAGTGTAAACACGGTTTATCCCACAGATACGCAGTATTTT. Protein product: CSVNTVYPTDTQYF.

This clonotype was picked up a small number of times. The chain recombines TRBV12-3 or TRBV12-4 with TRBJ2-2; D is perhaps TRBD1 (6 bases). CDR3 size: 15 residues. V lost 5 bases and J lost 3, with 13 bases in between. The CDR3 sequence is CASSLRGLDTGELFF. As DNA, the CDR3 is TGTGCCAGCAGTCTCAGGGGTCTGGACACCGGGGAGCTGTTTTTT.

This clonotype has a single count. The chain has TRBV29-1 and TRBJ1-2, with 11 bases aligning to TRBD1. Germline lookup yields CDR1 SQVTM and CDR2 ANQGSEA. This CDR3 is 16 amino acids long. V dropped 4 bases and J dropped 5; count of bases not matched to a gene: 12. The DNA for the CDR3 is TGCAGCGTTGTCCCATTGGTGGGGACAGGGGGATATGGCTACACCTTC. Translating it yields CSVVPLVGTGGYGYTF. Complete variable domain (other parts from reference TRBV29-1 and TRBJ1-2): SAVISQKPSRDICQRGTSLTIQCQVDSQVTMMFWYRQQPGQSLTLIATANQGSEATYESGFVIDKFPISRPNLTFSTLTVSNMSPEDSSIYLCSVVPLVGTGGYGYTFGSGTRLTVV.

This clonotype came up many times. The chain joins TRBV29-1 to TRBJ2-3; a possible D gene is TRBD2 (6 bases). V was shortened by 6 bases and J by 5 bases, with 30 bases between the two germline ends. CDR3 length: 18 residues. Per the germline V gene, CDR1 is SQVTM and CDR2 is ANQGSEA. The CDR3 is CSVASLNTGTLKGDTQYF. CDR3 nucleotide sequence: TGCAGCGTCGCCTCACTAAATACCGGGACTTTAAAAGGAGATACGCAGTATTTT.